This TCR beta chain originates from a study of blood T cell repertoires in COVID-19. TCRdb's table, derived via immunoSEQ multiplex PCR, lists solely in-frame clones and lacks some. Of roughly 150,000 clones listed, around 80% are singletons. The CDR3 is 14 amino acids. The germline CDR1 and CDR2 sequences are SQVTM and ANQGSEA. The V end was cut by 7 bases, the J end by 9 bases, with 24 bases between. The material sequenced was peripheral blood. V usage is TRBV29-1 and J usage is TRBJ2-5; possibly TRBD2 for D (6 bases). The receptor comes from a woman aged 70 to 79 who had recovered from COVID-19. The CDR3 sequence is CSALPGLPPVAQYF. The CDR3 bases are TGCAGCGCCTTACCGGGACTCCCGCCGGTGGCCCAGTACTTC.